These 25 T cell receptor beta chains were all obtained from the same sample, sequenced in a study of blood T cell repertoires in COVID-19. The protocol was immunoSEQ multiplex PCR, while the TCRdb copy is restricted to in-frame clones and leaves out a portion. In the table there are some 320,000 clones, approximately 88% of which are singletons. Sequenced input: PBMCs or T cells enriched from blood (not recorded which). These receptors all come from a man between 60 and 75 years old who had recovered from COVID-19.

This chain uses TRBV28 with TRBJ1-2, with 9 positions matching TRBD1. Trimming at V came to 1 base and at J to 5 bases, leaving 8 bases not matched to a gene. Germline lookup yields CDR1 MDHEN and CDR2 SYDVKM. This CDR3 has 16 residues. For the CDR3, the DNA is TGTGCCAGCAGTTTATCTTTGGGGACAGGGAGGTATGGCTACACCTTC. Encoded protein: CASSLSLGTGRYGYTF.

The chain joins TRBV18 to TRBJ2-7, with 7 bases aligning to TRBD1. Germline V gene sequence: CDR1 KGHSH, CDR2 LQKENI. This CDR3 contains 14 residues. The trim removed 4 bases at V and 5 bases at J, leaving 8 bases unmatched. The CDR3 protein is CASSLLTGPNEQYF. CDR3 sequence (DNA): TGTGCCAGCTCACTTCTGACAGGGCCCAACGAGCAGTACTTC.

The chain is built from TRBV7-9 and TRBJ1-6, with 10 nucleotides matching TRBD1. Germline CDR1 reads SEHNR; CDR2 reads FQNEAQ (reference sequence). V shed 3 bases, J shed 7 bases, and the junction held 9 bases outside the gene matches. The CDR3 is 17 residues long. DNA of the CDR3: TGTGCCAGCAGCTTTCCCGAGCCGGGACAGGGGAATTCACCCCTCCACTTT. Its protein product is CASSFPEPGQGNSPLHF.

Notes on this clone: The sample holds other DNA sequences that translate to the same CDR3. V usage is TRBV9 and J usage is TRBJ2-1; TRBD2 matches at 11 bases. The germline CDR1 and CDR2 sequences are SGDLS and YYNGEE. The CDR3 is 16 residues long. The ends lost 2 bases at V and 1 base at J; junction bases unmatched: 2. The CDR3: CASSVSGRASYNEQFF. The CDR3 region has the DNA TGTGCCAGCAGCGTTAGCGGGAGGGCATCCTACAATGAGCAGTTCTTC.

This chain joins TRBV5-1 and TRBJ1-6; 11 bases fit TRBD1. There are 17 residues in the CDR3. Per the germline V gene, CDR1 is SGHRS and CDR2 is YFSETQ. The trim removed 4 bases at V and 0 bases at J, leaving 3 bases unmatched. The CDR3 loop is CASSTGQGGSYNSPLHF. In DNA, the CDR3 is TGCGCCAGCAGCACGGGACAGGGGGGCTCCTATAATTCACCCCTCCACTTT.

This clone appeared once. The chain combines TRBV28 with TRBJ2-7, with 7 nucleotides matching TRBD2. The CDR3 covers 13 residues. J lost 3 bases, V lost 8 bases, and 7 bases had no gene match. The V gene's germline CDR1 is MDHEN and CDR2 SYDVKM. CDR3 protein: CASVGGNSYEQYF. CDR3 sequence (DNA): TGTGCCAGCGTGGGGGGGAATAGCTACGAGCAGTACTTC.

The chain's CDR3 is CAARGQDLGEQYF. The CDR3 nucleotides read TGTGCCGCCAGAGGACAGGATCTCGGCGAGCAGTACTTC. This sequence joins TRBV10-3 and TRBJ2-7; TRBD1 aligns across 7 bases. Losses at the gene ends were 11 bases for V and 6 bases for J; bases not matched to a gene: 13. CDR1 and CDR2 from the germline V gene are ENHRY and SYGVKD. The CDR3 contains 13 residues.

The V call is TRBV6-4, the J call TRBJ2-1, with D tentatively TRBD2 (6 bases). V was pared by 5 bases and J by 4 bases, with 9 bases between. The CDR3 loop spans 13 amino acids. Germline CDR1 and CDR2: MRHNA and SNTAGT. CDR3 nucleotides: TGTGCCAGCAGTAGGGGACTTTACAATGAGCAGTTCTTC. Its translation: CASSRGLYNEQFF.

This clone showed up just a few times. The DNA for the CDR3 is TGTGCCAGTAGTATCGCAGGGGGCAGTAACTATGGCTACACCTTC. It codes for CASSIAGGSNYGYTF. This chain joins TRBV19 and TRBJ1-2; 8 bases match TRBD1. CDR1 and CDR2 from the germline V gene are LNHDA and SQIVND (reference sequence). The CDR3 runs 15 residues. Losses at the gene ends were 3 bases for V and 1 base for J; bases not matched to a gene: 4.

This clone has more than one count but fewer than ten. V is TRBV2 and J is TRBJ2-7; 8 bases map to TRBD2. The trim removed 6 bases at V and 5 bases at J, leaving 3 bases unmatched. The CDR3 extends over 12 amino acids. CDR1 is SNHLY and CDR2 is FYNNEI in the germline V gene. Here the CDR3 reads CASSRLANEQYF. The DNA of the CDR3 is TGTGCCAGCAGCCGACTAGCGAACGAGCAGTACTTC. Full variable domain (rest looked up from reference TRBV2 and TRBJ2-7): EPEVTQTPSHQVTQMGQEVILRCVPISNHLYFYWYRQILGQKVEFLVSFYNNEISEKSEIFDDQFSVERPDGSNFTLKIRSTKLEDSAMYFCASSRLANEQYFGPGTRLTVT.

The V and J genes are TRBV27 and TRBJ1-5; D possibly corresponds to TRBD1 (5 bases). In germline, CDR1 is MNHEY, CDR2 SMNVEV (reference sequence). The CDR3 loop spans 15 amino acids. Trimming took off 2 bases at V and 11 bases at J, with 19 bases between the two ends. The CDR3 DNA sequence: TGTGCCAGCAGTTTAGGGGCAGAGAATCGGATGTCCCAGCATTTT. Translation gives CASSLGAENRMSQHF.

The chain uses TRBV5-5 and TRBJ1-4; D unresolved. Trimming removed 0 bases from V and 0 bases from J, with 12 bases in between. There are 17 residues in the CDR3. CDR1 is SGHKS and CDR2 is YYEKEE in the germline V gene (reference sequence). DNA of the CDR3: TGTGCCAGCAGCTTGGTGGCAGGCGATGCAACTAATGAAAAACTGTTTTTT. Translating gives CASSLVAGDATNEKLFF.

V is TRBV11-2 and J is TRBJ2-7; tentative D call: TRBD2 (6 bases). The ends were cut back, 1 base at V and 7 bases at J, with 11 bases in the middle. Germline CDR1 reads SGHAT; CDR2 reads FQNNGV. CDR3 size: 13 residues. The CDR3 sequence is CASSLGLEGEQYF. The CDR3 DNA follows: TGTGCCAGCAGCTTAGGATTGGAGGGGGAGCAGTACTTC.

CDR3: CASSLTFSSYNEQFF. The CDR3 DNA sequence: TGTGCCAGCAGCTTAACGTTCTCGTCCTACAATGAGCAGTTCTTC. The gene calls are TRBV7-3 and TRBJ2-1, with D hard to call. CDR1 is SGHTA and CDR2 is FQGTGA in the germline V gene. Between the trimmed V and J ends, which lost 0 bases and 1 base, there was a span of 7 bases. This CDR3 contains 15 residues.

This clone was counted a single time. The genes are TRBV28 and TRBJ1-2, with D unresolved. The germline V gene encodes CDR1 MDHEN and CDR2 SYDVKM. Between the trimmed V and J ends, which lost 6 bases and 2 bases, there was a span of 7 bases. CDR3 size: 12 residues. The CDR3 nucleotides read TGTGCCAGCAGCCTTATCAACTATGGCTACACCTTC. This gives the protein CASSLINYGYTF.

This chain links TRBV9 with TRBJ2-7; the match to TRBD2 covers 7 bases. Germline V gene data show CDR1 as SGDLS and CDR2 as YYNGEE. Germline trimming cut 3 bases from V and 6 bases from J; bases unmatched to any gene: 12. This CDR3 has 15 amino acids. The CDR3 DNA sequence: TGTGCCAGCAGCGGGCTAGCGGAGCCCGCGGGCGAGCAGTACTTC. Protein product: CASSGLAEPAGEQYF.

The chain couples TRBV12-3 or TRBV12-4 to TRBJ1-5; D may be TRBD1 (5 bases). This CDR3 region has 11 residues. V shed 6 bases and J shed 10 bases, with 10 bases lying between them. CDR3 residues: CASSLGGPQHF. The CDR3 DNA follows: TGTGCCAGCAGCCTCGGGGGACCCCAGCATTTT.

The chain links TRBV24-1 to TRBJ2-2, with D uncertain. The germline V gene has CDR1 KGHDR and CDR2 SFDVKD. The CDR3 is 14 amino acids. Trimming took off 8 bases at V and 1 base at J, with 10 bases between the two ends. The CDR3: CATMSRMNTGELFF. CDR3 in DNA: TGTGCCACCATGTCCAGGATGAACACCGGGGAGCTGTTTTTT.

The rearrangement joins TRBV3-1 (or the pseudogene TRBV3-2) to TRBJ1-3; unclear D gene. V lost 4 bases and J lost 0, with 13 bases in between. Germline CDR1 reads LGHDT; CDR2 reads YNNKEL (reference sequence). The CDR3 runs to 16 residues. The DNA for the CDR3 is TGTGCCAGCAGCCGCCATGTAGACATCTCTGGAAACACCATATATTTT. It is translated as CASSRHVDISGNTIYF.

A single count supports this clone. This rearrangement joins TRBV2 to TRBJ2-7; D not certain. Germline-derived CDR1 and CDR2 are SNHLY and FYNNEI. V dropped 2 bases and J dropped 3 bases, with 14 bases sitting between them. The CDR3 runs to 15 residues. CDR3 coding DNA: TGTGCCAGCAGTGAAATGGAACTAACCTTCTACGAGCAGTACTTC. Its protein product is CASSEMELTFYEQYF.

The chain links TRBV14 to TRBJ2-2, with no clear D. CDR3 size: 14 residues. Germline V CDR1 and CDR2: SGHDN, FVKESK. V was trimmed by 1 base and J by 4 bases, leaving 7 bases between them. The CDR3 DNA follows: TGTGCCAGCAGCCAAGGACAAAGCACCGGGGAGCTGTTTTTT. It is translated as CASSQGQSTGELFF.

This clone was seen a few times. The rearrangement links TRBV9 to TRBJ1-2; 7 bases match TRBD1. The trim removed 0 bases at V and 4 bases at J, leaving 6 bases unmatched. CDR1 and CDR2 (germline): SGDLS, YYNGEE. CDR3 length equals 15 residues. The CDR3 reads CASSVEMRDSYGYTF. The CDR3 bases are TGTGCCAGCAGCGTAGAAATGAGGGACAGCTATGGCTACACCTTC.

The chain links TRBV3-1 (or the pseudogene TRBV3-2) to TRBJ1-6; the match to TRBD1 covers 8 bases. The trim removed 0 bases at V and 5 bases at J, leaving 12 bases unmatched. The length of the CDR3 is 19 residues. Germline CDR1 reads LGHDT; CDR2 reads YNNKEL (reference sequence). The CDR3 spells CASSQDRGGQGANNSPLHF. In nucleotides, the CDR3 is TGTGCCAGCAGCCAAGATCGCGGGGGCCAGGGGGCGAATAATTCACCCCTCCACTTT.

The genes are TRBV18 and TRBJ1-1; D might be TRBD1 (5 bases). Germline V gene lookup returns CDR1 KGHSH and CDR2 LQKENI. This CDR3 is 16 amino acids long. V was pared by 3 bases and J by 4 bases, with 18 bases between. CDR3 residues: CASSPTRQGLGTEAFF. CDR3 nucleotide sequence: TGTGCCAGCTCACCCACCCGGCAGGGTCTTGGCACTGAAGCTTTCTTT.

This sequence joins TRBV5-1 and TRBJ2-7; TRBD1 matches 10 bases. Looked up from germline, CDR1 is SGHRS and CDR2 is YFSETQ. CDR3 length: 15 amino acids. V was clipped by 4 bases and J by 6 bases; unmatched bases: 10. CDR3 coding DNA: TGCGCCAGCAGCGCCTCCGGGACAGGGGATCTCGAGCAGTACTTC. This codes for CASSASGTGDLEQYF.